This T cell receptor beta chain was sequenced for a study of blood T cell repertoires in COVID-19. Looking at the study overall: Sites across the United States, Italy and Spain contributed samples from acute and convalescent COVID-19. From T cells, B-cell-depleted T cells, or PBMCs came the material, which was cDNA or gDNA.

Germline V gene sequence: CDR1 LNHNV, CDR2 YYDKDF (reference sequence). The CDR3 is made up of 15 amino acids. V dropped 0 bases and J dropped 6; count of bases not matched to a gene: 7. Study processing details: Amplification with reference gene primers provided the estimates of nucleated cell counts. Generated by immunoSEQ multiplex PCR, the TCRdb table keeps only in-frame clones and is missing some. V, J and clone size reflect that table, while D and trimming were determined from the DNA. This table holds approximately 670,000 clones, about 90% found once. The sample holds a few counts of this clone.

The origin of this receptor is a young woman with acute or convalescent COVID-19. The chain links TRBV15 to TRBJ1-2, with TRBD1 matching over 7 bases. Material for sequencing was peripheral blood. In DNA form, the CDR3 reads TGTGCCACCAGCAGAGAGGGCAGGGGGGTTCATGGCTACACCTTC. Protein: CATSREGRGVHGYTF.